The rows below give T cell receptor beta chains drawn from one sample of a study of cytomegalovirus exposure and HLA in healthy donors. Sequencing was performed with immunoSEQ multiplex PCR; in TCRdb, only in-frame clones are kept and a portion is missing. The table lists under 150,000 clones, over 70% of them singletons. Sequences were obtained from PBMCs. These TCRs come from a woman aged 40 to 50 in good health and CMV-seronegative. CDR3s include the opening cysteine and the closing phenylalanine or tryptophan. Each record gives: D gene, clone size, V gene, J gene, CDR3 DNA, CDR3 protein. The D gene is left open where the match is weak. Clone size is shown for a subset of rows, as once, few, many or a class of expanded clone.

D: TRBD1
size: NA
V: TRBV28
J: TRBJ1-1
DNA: TGTGCCAGCACCGAGGTCGGACAGGATGGGGGTGAAGCTTTCTTT
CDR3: CASTEVGQDGGEAFF

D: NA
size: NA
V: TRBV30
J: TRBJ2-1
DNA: TGTGCCTGGAGTGATAGAATAGGCGGATCCTACAATGAGCAGTTCTTC
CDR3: CAWSDRIGGSYNEQFF

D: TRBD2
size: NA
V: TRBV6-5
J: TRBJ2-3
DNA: TGTGCCAGCAGTTCGCCGGGGGGGGGCACAGATACGCAGTATTTT
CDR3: CASSSPGGGTDTQYF

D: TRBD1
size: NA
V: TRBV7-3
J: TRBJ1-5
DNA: TGTGCCAGCAGCTTCGGGACAGGGGGCAGCAATCAGCCCCAGCATTTT
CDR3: CASSFGTGGSNQPQHF

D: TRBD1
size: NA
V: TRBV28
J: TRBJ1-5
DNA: TGTGCCAGCAATGTACAGGGGGCTCATCAGCCCCAGCATTTT
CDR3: CASNVQGAHQPQHF

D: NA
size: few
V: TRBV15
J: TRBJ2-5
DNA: TGTGCCACCAGCAGAGATATCGGGACCCAGTACTTC
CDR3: CATSRDIGTQYF

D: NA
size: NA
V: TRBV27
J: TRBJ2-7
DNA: TGTGCCAGCTCAACTCGAGGCGGAACTAGCTCCTACGAGCAGTACTTC
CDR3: CASSTRGGTSSYEQYF

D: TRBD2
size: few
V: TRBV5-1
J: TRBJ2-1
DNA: TGCGCCAGCAGCTCGGGACTAGCGGGGGGCTACAATGAGCAGTTCTTC
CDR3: CASSSGLAGGYNEQFF

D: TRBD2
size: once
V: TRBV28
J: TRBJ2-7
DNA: TGTGCCACCCTGGGGCATCCCGGCGGGGGCGAGCAGTACTTC
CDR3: CATLGHPGGGEQYF

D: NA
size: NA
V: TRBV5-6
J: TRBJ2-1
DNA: TGTGCCAGCAGCTTGGATGCAACTCCCCCCTACAATGAGCAGTTCTTC
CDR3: CASSLDATPPYNEQFF